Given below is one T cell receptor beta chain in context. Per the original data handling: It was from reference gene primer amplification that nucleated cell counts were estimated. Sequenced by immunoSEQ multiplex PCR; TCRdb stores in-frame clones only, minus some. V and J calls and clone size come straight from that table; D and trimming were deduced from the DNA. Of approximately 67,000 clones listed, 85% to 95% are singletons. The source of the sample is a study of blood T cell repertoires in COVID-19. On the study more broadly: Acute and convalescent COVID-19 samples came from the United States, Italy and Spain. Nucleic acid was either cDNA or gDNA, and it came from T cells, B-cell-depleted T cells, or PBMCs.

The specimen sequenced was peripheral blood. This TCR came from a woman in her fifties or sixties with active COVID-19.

The CDR3 sequence is CASSQDGTRLGQFF. The CDR3 DNA reads as TGCGCCAGCAGCCAAGATGGGACTAGATTGGGGCAGTTCTTC. The V call is TRBV4-1, the J call TRBJ2-1; 8 bases match TRBD2. After removal of 0 bases from V and 12 bases from J, the junction contained 7 bases not matched to a gene. The CDR3 consists of 14 residues. CDR1 and CDR2 from the germline V gene are MGHRA and YSYEKL.